This T cell receptor beta chain is from a study of blood T cell repertoires in COVID-19. Looking at the study overall: The United States, Italy and Spain were the sources of the acute and convalescent COVID-19 samples.

Only a few counts were recorded for this clone. In the study's own analysis: How many nucleated cells were present was estimated from reference gene primer amplification. Data came from immunoSEQ multiplex PCR; TCRdb stores just in-frame clones and leaves some out. That table supplies the V and J calls and clone size; D and trimming were determined from the DNA. Of about 290,000 clones listed, approximately 89% are singletons. CDR3 size: 14 residues. Trimming removed 0 bases at V and 10 bases at J, with 11 bases between. The germline gives CDR1 SGHDT, CDR2 YYEEEE. The chain recombines TRBV5-6 with TRBJ1-6, with D possibly being TRBD1 (5 bases). The specimen sequenced was peripheral blood. This TCR derives from a woman in her 30s with COVID-19, enrolled during active disease. The CDR3 here is CASSLAGVSSPLHF. The CDR3 nucleotides are TGTGCCAGCAGCTTGGCGGGGGTGAGCTCACCCCTCCACTTT.